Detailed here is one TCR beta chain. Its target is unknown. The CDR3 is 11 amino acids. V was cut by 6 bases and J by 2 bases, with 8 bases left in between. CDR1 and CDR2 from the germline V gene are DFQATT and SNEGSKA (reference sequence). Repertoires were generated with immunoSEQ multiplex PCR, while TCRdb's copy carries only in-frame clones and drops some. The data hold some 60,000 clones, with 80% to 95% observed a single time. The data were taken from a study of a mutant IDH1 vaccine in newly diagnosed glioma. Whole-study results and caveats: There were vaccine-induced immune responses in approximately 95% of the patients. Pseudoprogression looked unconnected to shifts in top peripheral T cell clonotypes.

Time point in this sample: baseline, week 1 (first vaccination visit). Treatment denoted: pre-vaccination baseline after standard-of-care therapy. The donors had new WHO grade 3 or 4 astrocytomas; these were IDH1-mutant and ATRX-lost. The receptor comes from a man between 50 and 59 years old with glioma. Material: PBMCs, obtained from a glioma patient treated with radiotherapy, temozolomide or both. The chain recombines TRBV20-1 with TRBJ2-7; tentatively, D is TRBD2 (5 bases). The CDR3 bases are TGCAGTGCGGCGGGCCCCTACGAGCAGTACTTC. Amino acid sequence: CSAAGPYEQYF.